The 29 T cell receptor beta chains given below trace back to one sample, sequenced in a study of T cells in localized non-small cell lung cancer. Measured with immunoSEQ multiplex PCR; TCRdb has only the in-frame clones, and not every one. The data contain 5,000 to 7,000 clones, 85% of them seen just once; the ten biggest clones take up roughly 8.6%. The material sequenced was PBMCs, taken before any cancer treatment. These receptors all come from a woman aged 35 to 69 with stage II lung adenocarcinoma.

The chain combines TRBV28 with TRBJ2-6; no clear D gene. Trimming cost V 4 bases and J 2 bases, with 15 bases left between them. The CDR3 totals 17 residues. Germline CDR1 reads MDHEN; CDR2 reads SYDVKM. The CDR3 nucleotides are TGTGCCAGCAGTTCATTTTCAATGGGCACTGGGGCCAACGTCCTGACTTTC. This codes for CASSSFSMGTGANVLTF.

The CDR3 DNA follows: TGTGCCACCCGGGACAGCTTGAACACCGGGGAGCTGTTTTTT. This codes for CATRDSLNTGELFF. The genes are TRBV25-1 and TRBJ2-2; 7 bases agree with TRBD1. Germline V gene lookup returns CDR1 MGHDK and CDR2 SYGVNS. Losses at the gene ends were 10 bases for V and 1 base for J; bases not matched to a gene: 6. This CDR3 is built from 14 residues.

The rearrangement uses TRBV7-2 and TRBJ2-1; D gene unclear. The V end lost 11 bases, the J end lost 2 bases, and 16 bases lay between the germline ends. Germline CDR1 reads SGHTA; CDR2 reads FQGNSA. This CDR3 comprises 14 residues. As DNA, the CDR3 is TGTGCCTCAAGTCAGGTCCAGCCCTACAATGAGCAGTTCTTC. It codes for CASSQVQPYNEQFF.

The chain recombines TRBV5-1 with TRBJ1-3, with D perhaps matching TRBD1 (5 bases). Germline V gene data show CDR1 as SGHRS and CDR2 as YFSETQ. The CDR3 is made up of 15 amino acids. The V end was cut by 4 bases, the J end by 0 bases, with 11 bases between. CDR3 loop: CASSEGLPSGNTIYF. In DNA, the CDR3 is TGCGCCAGCAGCGAGGGACTGCCCTCTGGAAACACCATATATTTT.

The CDR3, as DNA: TGTGCCAGCAGCTTAGCGCGAGGTGAAAAACTGTTTTTT. Translating gives CASSLARGEKLFF. The chain joins TRBV7-8 to TRBJ1-4; no definite D call. The germline CDR1 and CDR2 sequences are SGHVS and FQNEAQ. The ends were cut back, 0 bases at V and 7 bases at J, with 6 bases in the middle. The CDR3 spans 13 residues.

This clone has only one observation. The chain combines TRBV11-3 with TRBJ2-7; D is perhaps TRBD1 or TRBD2 (5 bases each). The CDR3 is 15 amino acids. Germline CDR1 SGHNT, CDR2 YENEEA. V was clipped by 3 bases and J by 4 bases, with 16 bases between them. In DNA, the CDR3 is TGTGCCAGCAGCTTTTCCGGGCAGGGACCATACGAGCAGTACTTC. It encodes CASSFSGQGPYEQYF.

The chain is built from TRBV5-6 and TRBJ2-2, with 14 bases aligning to TRBD2. The trim removed 4 bases at V and 3 bases at J, leaving 5 bases unmatched. The CDR3 has 17 residues. The germline V gene has CDR1 SGHDT and CDR2 YYEEEE. CDR3 in amino acids: CASSKGLAGADTGELFF. CDR3 nucleotides: TGTGCCAGCAGCAAGGGACTAGCGGGAGCAGACACCGGGGAGCTGTTTTTT.

The rearrangement links TRBV7-9 to TRBJ2-7; perhaps TRBD2 as D (5 bases). Germline loops: CDR1 SEHNR, CDR2 FQNEAQ (reference sequence). This CDR3 spans 15 amino acids. V was trimmed by 5 bases and J by 4 bases, leaving 18 bases between them. CDR3 residues: CASSAPIPGSYEQYF. Written as DNA, the CDR3 is TGTGCCAGCAGCGCACCCATACCGGGGTCATACGAGCAGTACTTC.

The count of this clone is one. The genes are TRBV27 and TRBJ2-2, with a weak D call TRBD1 (5 bases). The germline V gene encodes CDR1 MNHEY and CDR2 SMNVEV (reference sequence). The V end lost 6 bases, the J end lost 0 bases, and 17 bases lay between the germline ends. This CDR3 region has 17 residues. The CDR3 loop is CASRPPVVGPNTGELFF. CDR3 sequence (DNA): TGTGCCAGCAGACCGCCCGTGGTGGGGCCGAACACCGGGGAGCTGTTTTTT.

The chain carries TRBV5-1 and TRBJ1-2, with D perhaps TRBD1 (6 bases). With 3 bases removed from V and 4 bases from J, the gap between germline ends came to 13 bases. CDR1 is SGHRS and CDR2 is YFSETQ in the germline V gene. The CDR3 sequence is 14 residues long. The CDR3: CASSYLQGGYGYTF. CDR3 bases: TGCGCCAGCAGCTATTTACAGGGTGGCTATGGCTACACCTTC.

This clone was observed a handful of times. The rearrangement links TRBV7-9 to TRBJ2-7; TRBD2 matches 11 bases. V dropped 5 bases and J dropped 3; count of bases not matched to a gene: 12. This CDR3 region has 17 residues. Germline CDR1 reads SEHNR; CDR2 reads FQNEAQ (reference sequence). CDR3 nucleotide sequence: TGTGCCAGCAGCCCCGGGAGACTAGCGGGGTCACGCTACGAGCAGTACTTC. Translation gives CASSPGRLAGSRYEQYF.

The chain is built from TRBV28 and TRBJ2-7; 9 bases fit TRBD1. This CDR3 is 15 amino acids long. CDR1 and CDR2 from the germline V gene are MDHEN and SYDVKM. The V segment lost 8 bases and the J segment 2 bases; nucleotides outside the gene matches: 10. CDR3 DNA: TGTGCCAGCTCTCTCGTATACAGGGGGCCCTACGAGCAGTACTTC. It encodes CASSLVYRGPYEQYF.

This sequence joins TRBV9 and TRBJ2-5; the D call may be TRBD1 or TRBD2 (5 bases each). The germline V and J ends were trimmed by 0 bases and 4 bases, with 13 bases remaining between them. The V gene's germline CDR1 is SGDLS and CDR2 YYNGEE. This CDR3 is built from 15 residues. The CDR3 sequence: CASSVGGTPGETQYF. The CDR3, as DNA: TGTGCCAGCAGCGTAGGGGGGACCCCAGGAGAGACCCAGTACTTC.

This sequence joins TRBV30 and TRBJ2-3; 8 nucleotides match TRBD2. From germline, CDR1 is GTSNPN and CDR2 SVGIG (reference sequence). The CDR3 spans 14 residues. V dropped 5 bases and J dropped 1; count of bases not matched to a gene: 5. CDR3 DNA sequence: TGTGCCTGGTCTATTAGCGGGGGCACAGATACGCAGTATTTT. Translation: CAWSISGGTDTQYF.

The table lists this clone with a few counts. The rearrangement joins TRBV9 to TRBJ1-4, with D perhaps TRBD1 (5 bases). The V end lost 3 bases, the J end lost 0 bases, and 12 bases lay between the germline ends. The germline CDR1 and CDR2 sequences are SGDLS and YYNGEE. The CDR3 extends over 16 amino acids. CDR3 DNA sequence: TGTGCCAGCAGCGCCCAGGGAGAGGCAACTAATGAAAAACTGTTTTTT. Translation gives CASSAQGEATNEKLFF. Full variable domain (outside the CDR3, taken from reference TRBV9 and TRBJ1-4): DSGVTQTPKHLITATGQRVTLRCSPRSGDLSVYWYQQSLDQGLQFLIQYYNGEERAKGNILERFSAQQFPDLHSELNLSSLELGDSALYFCASSAQGEATNEKLFFGSGTQLSVL.

V is TRBV5-1 and J is TRBJ2-7; weak D call: TRBD2 (6 bases). The V end lost 3 bases, the J end lost 0 bases, and 16 bases lay between the germline ends. The CDR3 length is 16 residues. Germline V gives CDR1 SGHRS, CDR2 YFSETQ. CDR3 bases: TGCGCCAGCAGCTACCCCTCCGGGACTTCCTCCTACGAGCAGTACTTC. Its protein is CASSYPSGTSSYEQYF.

This clone has only one observation. The DNA for the CDR3 is TGTGCCAGCAGCTTGGACGGGACAGGGGGCCACGAGCAGTACTTC. Amino acids: CASSLDGTGGHEQYF. The J gene is TRBJ2-7, the V gene TRBV5-4, with 12 positions matching TRBD1. The CDR3 has 15 residues. The V gene's germline CDR1 is SGHNT and CDR2 YYREEE (reference sequence). With V trimmed by 0 bases and J by 5 bases, 3 bases remained unmatched.

The chain recombines TRBV28 with TRBJ2-1; D remains ambiguous. The CDR3 spans 17 residues. V was pared by 3 bases and J by 8 bases, with 23 bases between. In germline, CDR1 is MDHEN, CDR2 SYDVKM. The CDR3 sequence: CASSFDRTKNYHDEQFF. CDR3 nucleotide sequence: TGTGCCAGCAGTTTTGATCGAACCAAAAACTATCACGATGAGCAGTTCTTC.

The chain recombines TRBV6-1 with TRBJ1-2; maybe TRBD1 (5 bases). Trimming stripped 6 bases from V and 7 bases from J, with 15 bases between. The germline V gene has CDR1 MNHNS and CDR2 SASEGT. There are 13 residues in the CDR3. The CDR3 sequence: CASRPQGETGYTF. The CDR3 DNA reads as TGTGCCAGCAGGCCCCAGGGTGAAACTGGCTACACCTTC.

The gene calls are TRBV9 and TRBJ2-3; D is perhaps TRBD2 (6 bases). The CDR3 contains 14 residues. The germline V and J ends were trimmed by 0 bases and 9 bases, with 14 bases remaining between them. Germline lookup yields CDR1 SGDLS and CDR2 YYNGEE. This chain's CDR3 is CASSVDGGRVTQYF. In DNA form, the CDR3 reads TGTGCCAGCAGCGTAGACGGGGGTCGGGTGACGCAGTATTTT.

The rearrangement joins TRBV19 to TRBJ1-1, with D possibly TRBD1 on 5 matching bases. CDR3 length: 13 amino acids. V lost 11 bases and J lost 4, with 17 bases in between. Germline lookup yields CDR1 LNHDA and CDR2 SQIVND (reference sequence). CDR3 nucleotide sequence: TGTGCCTCCTTAGGGGATCGTCGCACTGAAGCTTTCTTT. This translates into CASLGDRRTEAFF.

The gene calls are TRBV18 and TRBJ2-1; TRBD2 aligns across 11 bases. CDR3 size: 14 residues. Trimming took 3 bases from V and 6 from J; bases not matched to a gene: 1. Germline assignment: CDR1 KGHSH and CDR2 LQKENI. The chain's CDR3 is CASSPLAGGNEQFF. As DNA, the CDR3 is TGTGCCAGCTCACCTCTAGCGGGAGGCAATGAGCAGTTCTTC.

This chain connects TRBV7-3 to TRBJ1-1, with D uncertain. CDR3 length: 14 amino acids. V shed 2 bases and J shed 1 base, with 8 bases lying between them. CDR1 SGHTA and CDR2 FQGTGA come from the germline V gene. CDR3 protein: CASSLRATNTEAFF. The CDR3 DNA follows: TGTGCCAGCAGCTTACGGGCCACGAACACTGAAGCTTTCTTT.

The rearrangement joins TRBV29-1 to TRBJ2-5; TRBD1 might be the D (5 bases). V was cut by 7 bases and J by 2 bases, with 20 bases left in between. Looked up from germline, CDR1 is SQVTM and CDR2 is ANQGSEA. This CDR3 is 15 amino acids long. CDR3 bases: TGCAGCGCTGCAAAGGGGTGGGGCAATCAAGAGACCCAGTACTTC. Its protein product is CSAAKGWGNQETQYF.

The chain uses TRBV6-4 and TRBJ2-1, with a weak D call TRBD2 (5 bases). CDR1 is MRHNA, CDR2 SNTAGT, per germline. Deletions cut 2 bases from V and 0 bases from J, with 5 bases between. The CDR3 extends over 14 amino acids. Here the CDR3 reads CASSDGSSYNEQFF. The CDR3 DNA is TGTGCCAGCAGTGACGGGAGCTCCTACAATGAGCAGTTCTTC.

J is TRBJ1-6 and V is TRBV30; D gene uncertain. The CDR3 runs to 14 residues. CDR1 is GTSNPN and CDR2 is SVGIG in the germline V gene (reference sequence). V was cut by 8 bases and J by 1 base, with 12 bases left in between. In DNA, the CDR3 is TGTGCCGGGGAATTCGGGTCCTATAATTCACCCCTCCACTTT. Encoded protein: CAGEFGSYNSPLHF.

The rearrangement joins TRBV19 to TRBJ1-2; 7 bases are a match to TRBD1. Germline V lookup: CDR1 LNHDA, CDR2 SQIVND (reference sequence). This CDR3 has 15 amino acids. The J segment lost 5 bases and the V segment lost 1 base, leaving 7 bases of the junction unmatched. In nucleotides, the CDR3 is TGTGCCAGTAGTATAGCCTCCGGGACAGTGTATGGCTACACCTTC. Translation gives CASSIASGTVYGYTF.

V is TRBV6-1 and J is TRBJ1-2; TRBD1 might be the D (5 bases). The CDR3 contains 14 residues. CDR1 MNHNS and CDR2 SASEGT come from the germline V gene. V was clipped by 1 base and J by 2 bases, with 8 bases between them. The CDR3 is CASSEEAGNYGYTF. In DNA, the CDR3 is TGTGCCAGCAGTGAAGAAGCAGGGAACTATGGCTACACCTTC.

This chain links TRBV29-1 with TRBJ2-4, with TRBD1 identical over 8 bases. Germline CDR1 SQVTM, CDR2 ANQGSEA. The length of the CDR3 is 16 residues. The J segment lost 9 bases and the V segment lost 5 bases, leaving 18 bases of the junction unmatched. The CDR3 DNA follows: TGCAGCGTTACGGGGGACAGGACAACCTCTCTGGGCATTCAGTACTTC. Translation: CSVTGDRTTSLGIQYF.